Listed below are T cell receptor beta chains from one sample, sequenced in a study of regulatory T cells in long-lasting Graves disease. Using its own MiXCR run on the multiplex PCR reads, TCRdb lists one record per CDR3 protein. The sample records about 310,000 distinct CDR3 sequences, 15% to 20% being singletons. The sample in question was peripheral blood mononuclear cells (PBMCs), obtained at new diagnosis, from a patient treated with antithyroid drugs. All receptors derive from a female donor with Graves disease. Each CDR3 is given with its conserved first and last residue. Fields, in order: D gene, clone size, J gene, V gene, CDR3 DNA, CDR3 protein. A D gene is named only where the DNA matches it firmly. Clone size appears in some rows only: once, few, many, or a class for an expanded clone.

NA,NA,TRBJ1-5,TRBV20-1,TGCAGTGCTAGAGAGGTGCAGGGCGACAATCAGCCCCAGCATTTT,CSAREVQGDNQPQHF
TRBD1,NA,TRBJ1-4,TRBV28,TGTGCCATTCCGGACAGGGAGAATGAAAAACTGTTTTTT,CAIPDRENEKLFF
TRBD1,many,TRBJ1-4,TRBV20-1,TGCAGTACTAAGGGGGCGGGGGCAACTAATGAAAAACTGTTTTTT,CSTKGAGATNEKLFF
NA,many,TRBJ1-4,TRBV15,TGTGCCACCAGCAGGGACGGTGGAACTAATGAAAAACTGTTTTTT,CATSRDGGTNEKLFF
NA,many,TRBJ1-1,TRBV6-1,TGTGCCAGCACTAAACCTAGAACAGGACAGAACACTGAAGCTTTCTTT,CASTKPRTGQNTEAFF
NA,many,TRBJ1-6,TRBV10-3,TGTGCCATCGGAGAAGATTCACCCCTCCACTTT,CAIGEDSPLHF
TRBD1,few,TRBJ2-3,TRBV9,TGTGCCAGCAGCGCCGGGACAGGGGTCGCGGGAGGCACAGATACGCAGTATTTT,CASSAGTGVAGGTDTQYF
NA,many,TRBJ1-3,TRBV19,TGTGCCAGTAGTATCGACAGGACGGGGAACACCATATATTTT,CASSIDRTGNTIYF
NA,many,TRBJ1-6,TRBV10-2,TGCGCCAGCCGAGAGGGGGGAGGATATAATTCACCCCTCCACTTT,CASREGGGYNSPLHF
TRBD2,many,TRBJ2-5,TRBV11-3,TGTGCCAGCAGCTTCGTAAGCGGGAGTGGGGCAGAGACCCAGTACTTC,CASSFVSGSGAETQYF
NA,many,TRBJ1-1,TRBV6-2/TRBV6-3,TGTGCCAGCAAGCAACAGGGGAACACTGAAGCTTTCTTT,CASKQQGNTEAFF
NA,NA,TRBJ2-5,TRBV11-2,TGTGCCAGCAGCTTTGAGGTGGGAGAGACCCAGTACTTC,CASSFEVGETQYF
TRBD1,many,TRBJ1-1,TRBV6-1,TGTGCCAGCAGCCCACCCCGCCACAGGGGTGCGCCTGAAGCTTTCTTT,CASSPPRHRGAPEAFF
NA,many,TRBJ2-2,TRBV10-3,TGTGCCATCAGCCCAGGGACCATAATGTTCAGGGAGCTGTTTTTT,CAISPGTIMFRELFF
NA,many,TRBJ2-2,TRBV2,TGTGCCAGCAGTTTTAGCGCGGGGGAGCTGTTTTTT,CASSFSAGELFF
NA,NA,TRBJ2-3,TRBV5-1,TGCGCCAGCAGCTTGGGAAGGATAGGGGCAGATACGCAGTATTTT,CASSLGRIGADTQYF
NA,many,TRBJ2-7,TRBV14,TGTGCCAGCAGCCAAGATTCGGGGCCCGGCTACGAGCAGTACTTC,CASSQDSGPGYEQYF
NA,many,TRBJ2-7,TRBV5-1,TGCGCCAGCAGCTTGGATAGGGAGTCCGACGAGCAGTACTTC,CASSLDRESDEQYF
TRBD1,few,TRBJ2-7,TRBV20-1,TGCAGTGCTAGTGGACAGGGGTCCTACGAGCAGTACTTC,CSASGQGSYEQYF
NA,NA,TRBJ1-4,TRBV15,TGTGCCACCAGCAGTATGACAGCGGCCGTTGAAAAACTGTTTTTT,CATSSMTAAVEKLFF
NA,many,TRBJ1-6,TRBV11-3,TGTGCCAGCAGTTTGGTCAGCAATTCACCCCTCCACTTT,CASSLVSNSPLHF
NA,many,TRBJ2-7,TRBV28,TGTGCCAGCAGTCCCCAGGAAAGCTCCTACGAGCAGTACTTC,CASSPQESSYEQYF
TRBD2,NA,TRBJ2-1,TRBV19,TGTGCCAGTAGTCTATCCTCTTTCGCGGGAGGGGGGTACAATGAGCAGTTCTTC,CASSLSSFAGGGYNEQFF
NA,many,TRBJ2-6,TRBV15,TGTGCCACCAGCAGAGATCATAGGGCTGGGGCCAACGTCCTGACTTTC,CATSRDHRAGANVLTF
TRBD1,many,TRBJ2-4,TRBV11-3,TGTGCCAGCAGCTCCCCCCGTGCGACAGGGGGGATTCAGTACTTC,CASSSPRATGGIQYF
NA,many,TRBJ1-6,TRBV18,TGTGCCAGCTCGCGACAGGAGAGCTCCTATAATTCACCCCTCCACTTT,CASSRQESSYNSPLHF
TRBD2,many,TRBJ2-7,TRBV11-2,TGTGCCGGCAGCTCCGGGGGGGCTGATAACGAGCAGTACTTC,CAGSSGGADNEQYF
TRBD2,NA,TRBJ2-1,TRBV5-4,TGTGCCAGCAGCCGATTTTCTTTGAGGGAGGGCCTGGGTGTAAATGAGCAGTTCTTC,CASSRFSLREGLGVNEQFF
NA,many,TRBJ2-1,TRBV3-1,TGTGCCAGCAAAGCGGAGGACTCCTACAATGAGCAGTTCTTC,CASKAEDSYNEQFF
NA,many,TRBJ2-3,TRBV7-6,TGTGCCAGCAGCTTACGGAGGGGACAGCGCACAGATACGCAGTATTTT,CASSLRRGQRTDTQYF
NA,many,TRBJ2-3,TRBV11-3,TGTGCCAGCAGCTTAGTAAGGGGTCAAGATACGCAGTATTTT,CASSLVRGQDTQYF
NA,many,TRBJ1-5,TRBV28,TGTGCCAGCAGTTCCAGGGCAAACAATCAGCCCCAGCATTTT,CASSSRANNQPQHF
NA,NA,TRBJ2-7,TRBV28,TGTGCCAGCAGTTCTCCGGGAGTCGTCTACGAGCAGTACTTC,CASSSPGVVYEQYF
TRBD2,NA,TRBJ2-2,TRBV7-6,TGTGCCAGCAGCCGTGATACTAGCGGGAGTGCGCACACCGGGGAGCTGTTTTTT,CASSRDTSGSAHTGELFF
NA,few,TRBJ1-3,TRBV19,TGTGCCAGTAGTGGTGGAGTGTTCTCCGACTCTGGAAACACCATATATTTT,CASSGGVFSDSGNTIYF
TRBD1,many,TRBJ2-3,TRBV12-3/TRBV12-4,TGTGCCAGCAGTTTCGACCGGGACAGGGGGCCAGATACGCAGTATTTT,CASSFDRDRGPDTQYF
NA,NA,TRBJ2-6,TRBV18,TGTGCCAGCTCACCACCGAACATCTGGGGTTCTGGGGCCAATGTCCTGACTTTC,CASSPPNIWGSGANVLTF
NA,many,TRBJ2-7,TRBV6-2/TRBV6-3,TGTGCCAGCAGTTACGTGGGAGACGAGCAGTACTTC,CASSYVGDEQYF
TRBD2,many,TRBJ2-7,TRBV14,TGTGCCAGCAGCCATAGCGGGGGATCCTACGAGCAGTACTTC,CASSHSGGSYEQYF
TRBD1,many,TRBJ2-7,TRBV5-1,TGCGCCAGCAGTCCAACAGGGGCCTACGAGCAGTACTTC,CASSPTGAYEQYF